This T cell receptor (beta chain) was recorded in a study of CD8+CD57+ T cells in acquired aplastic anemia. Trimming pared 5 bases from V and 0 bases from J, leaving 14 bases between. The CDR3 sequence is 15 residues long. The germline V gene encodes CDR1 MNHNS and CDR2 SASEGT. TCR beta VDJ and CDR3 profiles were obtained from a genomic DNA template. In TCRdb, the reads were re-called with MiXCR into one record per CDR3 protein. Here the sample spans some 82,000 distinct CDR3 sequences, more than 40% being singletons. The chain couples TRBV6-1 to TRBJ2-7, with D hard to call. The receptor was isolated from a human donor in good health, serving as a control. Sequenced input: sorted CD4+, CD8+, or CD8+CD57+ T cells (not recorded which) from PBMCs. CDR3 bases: TGTGCCAGCAGTAATCAAGGCAGTAGCTCCTACGAGCAGTACTTC. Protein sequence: CASSNQGSSSYEQYF.